This TCR beta chain was obtained from a study of chemoradiotherapy in HPV16-positive cancers. As for the study in general: Functional T-cell assays on a couple of HPV16-positive patients' cells defined candidate HPV-specific clones and common TCR motifs. Regarding the study as a whole: Non-HPV-specific T cells did not expand in tumors during treatment, whereas candidate HPV-specific clones and E7-related motifs did. For HPV16-positive patients, expanding HPV-responsive T cells associated with longer recurrence-free survival. Only a couple of HPV16-positive patients supplied the functional HPV-specificity definition.

Turning to this clone: Its antigen is unknown.

Trimming shortened V by 4 bases and J by 0 bases, and 16 bases separated the two germline ends. The CDR3 has 16 residues. CDR1 and CDR2 from the germline V gene are SEHNR and FQNEAQ (reference sequence). Sequencing used immunoSEQ multiplex PCR; TCRdb keeps in-frame clones, though not all of them. The data hold fewer than 35,000 clones, with over 85% observed a single time. This clonotype originated in a human donor with HPV-associated anogenital cancer. The sequences come from blood, collected from a patient who underwent chemoradiotherapy. The rearrangement links TRBV7-9 to TRBJ2-7, with D perhaps given as TRBD1 or TRBD2 (6 bases each). The CDR3: CASSSSSQGLSYEQYF. DNA for the CDR3: TGTGCCAGCAGCTCCTCCTCACAGGGACTCTCCTACGAGCAGTACTTC.